The 10 T cell receptor beta chains below were found in one sample sequenced in a study of regulatory T cells in long-lasting Graves disease. Time point: newly diagnosed GD, antithyroid drugs for less than 3 months. The TCR library was made from RNA that had been extracted from PBMCs in TRIzol. Arm-PCR of CDR3 regions with iRepertoire HTBI primers generated TCR beta libraries. A single record per CDR3 protein comes from TCRdb applying MiXCR to the multiplex PCR reads. Here the sample spans hundreds of thousands of distinct CDR3 sequences, around 16% being singletons. The sample here was peripheral blood mononuclear cells (PBMCs), taken at new diagnosis, from a patient treated with antithyroid drugs. Receptors were obtained from a female donor with Graves disease.

This clonotype was recorded at least ten times. The chain is built from TRBV3-1 and TRBJ2-3; the D is unclear. The CDR3 length is 14 residues. V was trimmed by 1 base and J by 2 bases, leaving 7 bases between them. CDR1 and CDR2 from the germline V gene are LGHDT and YNNKEL (reference sequence). CDR3 DNA sequence: TGTGCCAGCAGCCAAGGCACAGCCACAGATACGCAGTATTTT. Protein sequence: CASSQGTATDTQYF.

This clonotype has a count of ten or more. The CDR3 reads CASSWSTGTGELFF. CDR3 bases: TGTGCCAGTAGCTGGAGTACGGGCACCGGGGAGCTGTTTTTT. The chain combines TRBV19 with TRBJ2-2; the D is unclear. The CDR3 sequence is 14 residues long. The V gene lost 6 bases and the J gene lost 4 bases, with 12 bases spanning the gap. Germline V gene lookup returns CDR1 LNHDA and CDR2 SQIVND (reference sequence).

This clonotype was recorded many times. This chain links TRBV30 with TRBJ2-7; D uncertain. V lost 0 bases and J lost 0, with 9 bases in between. The germline CDR1 and CDR2 sequences are GTSNPN and SVGIG (reference sequence). There are 14 residues in the CDR3. In DNA, the CDR3 is TGTGCCTGGAGTGTACTCCCGAGCTCCTACGAGCAGTACTTC. The encoded protein is CAWSVLPSSYEQYF.

At least ten counts were recorded for this clonotype. The CDR3 here is CASSLFGRSYNEQFF. The CDR3 nucleotides are TGTGCCAGCAGCCTTTTCGGGAGGTCCTACAATGAGCAGTTCTTC. This chain links TRBV7-2 with TRBJ2-1, with 7 nucleotides matching TRBD2. The CDR3 consists of 15 residues. Germline assignment: CDR1 SGHTA and CDR2 FQGNSA. Trimming took 5 bases from V and 1 from J; bases not matched to a gene: 5.

This clonotype was counted ten times or more. The chain joins TRBV18 to TRBJ1-1; 8 positions agree with TRBD1. The J segment lost 4 bases and the V segment lost 3 bases, leaving 7 bases of the junction unmatched. The CDR3 covers 15 residues. Germline V CDR1 and CDR2: KGHSH, LQKENI. The CDR3 protein is CASSPQTGVGTEAFF. As DNA, the CDR3 is TGTGCCAGCTCACCGCAGACAGGGGTCGGCACTGAAGCTTTCTTT.

Only a few counts were recorded for this clonotype. The chain combines TRBV19 with TRBJ1-3, with D unclear. The CDR3 spans 15 residues. Germline CDR1 and CDR2: LNHDA and SQIVND (reference sequence). Trimming took 8 bases from V and 0 from J, leaving 14 bases between them. This CDR3 reads CASARGRLSGNTIYF. In DNA form, the CDR3 reads TGTGCCAGTGCCCGCGGGAGGCTCTCTGGAAACACCATATATTTT.

The chain couples TRBV25-1 to TRBJ2-2; D possibly matches TRBD1 or TRBD2 (5 bases each). Germline V lookup: CDR1 MGHDK, CDR2 SYGVNS. Trimming removed 3 bases at V and 4 bases at J, with 12 bases between. This CDR3 has 15 amino acids. DNA of the CDR3: TGTGCCAGCAGTGACGATACAGGACTCACCGGGGAGCTGTTTTTT. It is translated as CASSDDTGLTGELFF.

The gene calls are TRBV10-3 and TRBJ2-7, with 8 bases that match TRBD1. CDR3 length: 13 amino acids. Germline values: CDR1 ENHRY, CDR2 SYGVKD. After removal of 2 bases from V and 3 bases from J, the junction contained 0 bases not matched to a gene. The CDR3, as DNA: TGTGCCATCAGTGAGGACAGGGGCTACGAGCAGTACTTC. Protein: CAISEDRGYEQYF.

This clonotype has at least ten counts. This chain joins TRBV5-5 and TRBJ1-5, with D perhaps TRBD1 (6 bases). Germline loops: CDR1 SGHKS, CDR2 YYEKEE (reference sequence). Deletions cut 2 bases from V and 9 bases from J, with 15 bases between. The CDR3 extends over 14 amino acids. The DNA of the CDR3 is TGTGCCAGCAGCTTAGGGGGGGAACCGGCGCCCCAGCATTTT. Residues: CASSLGGEPAPQHF.

This clonotype was recorded at least ten times. V usage is TRBV27 and J usage is TRBJ1-4, with D perhaps TRBD1 (5 bases). CDR1 and CDR2 from the germline V gene are MNHEY and SMNVEV (reference sequence). V was clipped by 6 bases and J by 8 bases, with 19 bases between them. This CDR3 is built from 15 residues. In DNA, the CDR3 is TGTGCCAGCAGCCTCTCGGGGCTGGGTGGAGAAAAACTGTTTTTT. Encoded protein: CASSLSGLGGEKLFF.